This is a list of T cell receptor beta chains from one sample in a study of cytomegalovirus exposure and HLA in healthy donors. Method: immunoSEQ multiplex PCR; TCRdb's copy keeps in-frame clones and lacks some. The sample shows over 130,000 clones, roughly four fifths of them seen only once. Input material: PBMCs. These receptors came from a man aged 25 to 45 in good health and CMV-seropositive. Each CDR3 is given with its conserved first and last residue. The D gene is left open where the match is weak. Size tells how often a clone was seen (once, few, many) or the class of an expanded clone, and some rows leave it out.

v_gene	j_gene	abundance	d_gene	CDR3aa	CDR3nt
TRBV11-3	TRBJ2-2	-	TRBD1	CASSSRGSGELFF	TGTGCCAGCAGCTCCAGGGGGTCCGGGGAGCTGTTTTTT
TRBV28	TRBJ1-2	-	-	CASRPTGDLYGYTF	TGTGCCAGCAGACCTACGGGGGATCTCTATGGCTACACCTTC
TRBV29-1	TRBJ1-1	-	-	CSVTHSPGQREAFF	TGCAGCGTTACTCACTCCCCGGGACAAAGAGAAGCTTTCTTT
TRBV6-5	TRBJ2-3	-	TRBD1	CASSRDRGSGYTQYF	TGTGCCAGCAGTCGAGACAGGGGTTCTGGTTATACGCAGTATTTT
TRBV6-5	TRBJ1-1	-	TRBD1	CASSSGQANTEAFF	TGTGCCAGCAGTTCTGGACAGGCCAACACTGAAGCTTTCTTT
TRBV6-5	TRBJ1-2	-	TRBD1	CASPGTGGGYTF	TGTGCCAGCCCGGGGACAGGTGGTGGCTACACCTTC
TRBV7-9	TRBJ2-1	-	-	CASSRQDRSYNEQFF	TGTGCCAGCAGCCGACAGGACCGCTCCTACAATGAGCAGTTCTTC
TRBV16	TRBJ2-7	-	TRBD2	CASSHGTSGSYEQYF	TGTGCCAGCAGCCACGGGACTAGCGGGTCCTACGAGCAGTACTTC
TRBV28	TRBJ2-5	-	-	CASSLETQETQYF	TGTGCCAGCAGCCTGGAGACCCAAGAGACCCAGTACTTC
TRBV14	TRBJ2-3	-	TRBD1	CASSRQRGTGTDTQYF	TGTGCCAGCAGCCGACAGAGGGGGACAGGGACAGATACGCAGTATTTT
TRBV6-5	TRBJ1-1	-	TRBD1	CASSATGGTEAFF	TGTGCCAGCAGTGCGACAGGGGGTACTGAAGCTTTCTTT
TRBV11-2	TRBJ1-1	-	-	CASSLGGGRVEAFF	TGTGCCAGCAGCTTAGGGGGAGGGAGAGTTGAAGCTTTCTTT
TRBV30	TRBJ2-3	few	-	CAWTRQALTDTQYF	TGTGCCTGGACCAGACAGGCCCTCACAGATACGCAGTATTTT
TRBV9	TRBJ2-1	-	TRBD2	CASSPTLASGYNEQFF	TGTGCCAGCAGCCCCACCTTGGCTAGCGGTTACAATGAGCAGTTCTTC
TRBV6-1	TRBJ2-3	few	-	CASSGGTPSTDTQYF	TGTGCCAGCAGTGGCGGGACTCCGAGCACAGATACGCAGTATTTT
TRBV7-2	TRBJ2-5	-	TRBD2	CASSLVAGGRVEQYF	TGTGCCAGCAGCTTAGTTGCGGGGGGACGGGTAGAGCAGTACTTC
TRBV6-1	TRBJ2-7	once	TRBD1	CASTGTGGTEQYF	TGTGCCAGCACCGGGACAGGGGGTACCGAGCAGTACTTC
TRBV15	TRBJ2-2	-	TRBD2	CASTPGGPNTGELFF	TGTGCCTCGACCCCGGGGGGACCGAACACCGGGGAGCTGTTTTTT
TRBV19	TRBJ2-3	-	TRBD2	CASRDGPSGATDTQYF	TGTGCCAGTAGGGACGGGCCTAGCGGGGCCACAGATACGCAGTATTTT
TRBV6-5	TRBJ1-1	-	-	CASSYLDSLSTEAFF	TGTGCCAGCAGTTACTTGGACAGTTTGAGCACTGAAGCTTTCTTT
TRBV27	TRBJ2-6	once	TRBD1	CASSSQGAFLNVLTF	TGTGCCAGCAGTTCCCAGGGGGCATTCCTTAACGTCCTGACTTTC
TRBV2	TRBJ2-1	few	TRBD2	CASSSPSGRGGNNEQFF	TGTGCCAGCAGTTCCCCCTCGGGGCGGGGGGGCAACAATGAGCAGTTCTTC
TRBV30	TRBJ1-2	-	-	CAWSMINYGYTF	TGTGCCTGGTCTATGATAAACTATGGCTACACCTTC
TRBV2	TRBJ1-1	-	-	CASSEALGGTEAFF	TGTGCCAGCAGTGAAGCGCTAGGGGGAACTGAAGCTTTCTTT
TRBV7-2	TRBJ1-2	once	TRBD1	CASSETGGLVYGYTF	TGTGCCAGCAGCGAAACAGGGGGCTTGGTCTATGGCTACACCTTC
TRBV5-6	TRBJ2-1	once	TRBD2	CASSESTSGSNNEQFF	TGTGCCAGCAGCGAGAGTACTAGCGGGAGTAACAATGAGCAGTTCTTC
TRBV19	TRBJ2-5	-	TRBD2	CASSIAGGQETQYF	TGTGCCAGTAGTATAGCGGGGGGTCAAGAGACCCAGTACTTC
TRBV5-1	TRBJ2-2	-	TRBD2	CASSYGTSGEDTGELFF	TGCGCCAGCAGCTACGGGACTAGCGGGGAAGACACCGGGGAGCTGTTTTTT
TRBV9	TRBJ2-3	-	-	CASTPAARGSTDTQYF	TGTGCCAGCACTCCCGCAGCCCGGGGTAGCACAGATACGCAGTATTTT
TRBV19	TRBJ1-1	-	-	CASTLQGSNTEAFF	TGTGCCAGTACCTTACAGGGTTCGAACACTGAAGCTTTCTTT
TRBV7-9	TRBJ2-1	-	-	CASSLRKATYNEQFF	TGTGCCAGCAGCTTACGCAAAGCGACCTACAATGAGCAGTTCTTC
TRBV15	TRBJ2-2	-	TRBD2	CATRLAANTGELFF	TGTGCCACCCGACTAGCGGCGAACACCGGGGAGCTGTTTTTT
TRBV30	TRBJ1-2	-	TRBD1	CAWSTKGQGSVGYTF	TGTGCCTGGAGTACTAAGGGACAGGGGTCGGTTGGCTACACCTTC
TRBV5-1	TRBJ1-1	-	TRBD1	CASSPRTGRKNTEAFF	TGCGCCAGCAGCCCAAGGACAGGGCGGAAGAACACTGAAGCTTTCTTT
TRBV7-9	TRBJ2-1	-	TRBD2	CASSPPGTSGNEQFF	TGTGCCAGCAGCCCGCCCGGGACTAGCGGTAATGAGCAGTTCTTC
TRBV2	TRBJ2-1	-	TRBD2	CASGTRGGSYNEQFF	TGTGCCAGCGGGACCCGGGGGGGCTCCTACAATGAGCAGTTCTTC
TRBV28	TRBJ1-4	-	TRBD1	CASRSTGDRIKFF	TGTGCCAGCAGGTCGACAGGGGATAGGATCAAATTTTTT
TRBV18	TRBJ2-5	-	TRBD1	CASSPGTGETQYF	TGTGCCAGCTCACCTGGGACAGGGGAGACCCAGTACTTC
TRBV9	TRBJ1-2	-	-	CASSSSGYGYTF	TGTGCCAGCAGCTCTTCAGGCTATGGCTACACCTTC
TRBV6-5	TRBJ1-3	once	TRBD1	CASRTDRGPGNTIYF	TGTGCCAGCAGAACCGACAGGGGGCCTGGAAACACCATATATTTT
TRBV14	TRBJ2-3	once	-	CASSQGRVFTDTQYF	TGTGCCAGCAGCCAAGGCAGGGTGTTCACAGATACGCAGTATTTT
TRBV5-8	TRBJ2-7	-	TRBD1	CASSFSGQEMF	TGTGCCAGCAGCTTTTCGGGACAGGAGATGTTC
TRBV10-3	TRBJ1-2	-	TRBD1	CAIRQGMNGYTF	TGTGCCATCAGACAGGGGATGAATGGCTACACCTTC
TRBV27	TRBJ2-2	once	-	CASRESSGNTGELFF	TGTGCCAGCAGGGAAAGTAGCGGGAACACCGGGGAGCTGTTTTTT
TRBV27	TRBJ2-5	-	TRBD2	CASSPGGAGPWETQYF	TGTGCCAGCAGTCCCGGGGGAGCGGGACCGTGGGAGACCCAGTACTTC
TRBV6-6	TRBJ2-7	few	TRBD2	CASSYELAGGYEQYF	TGTGCCAGCAGTTACGAGTTAGCGGGAGGGTACGAGCAGTACTTC
TRBV15	TRBJ2-7	-	-	CATSRGPGSGEQYF	TGTGCCACCAGCAGAGGCCCAGGGTCGGGCGAGCAGTACTTC
TRBV7-3	TRBJ2-5	-	TRBD2	CASSPTSGQETQYF	TGTGCCAGCAGCCCCACTAGCGGCCAAGAGACCCAGTACTTC